Listed below are T cell receptor beta chains from one sample, sequenced in a study of blood T cell repertoires in COVID-19. Sequencing was performed with immunoSEQ multiplex PCR; in TCRdb, only in-frame clones are kept and a portion is missing. The sample lists 200,000 to 250,000 clones, around 88% seen once, with around 1.4% in the top ten. What was sequenced was peripheral blood. Source of these receptors: a man aged 18 to 29 with active or convalescent COVID-19. Both conserved end residues are part of each CDR3. The D gene is left open where the match is weak. Only some rows state a clone size, as once, few, many or a class for expanded clones.

j_call d_call clone_size v_call cdr3_aa cdr3_nt
TRBJ2-1 TRBD2 . TRBV12-5 CASGLSGLAGLNEQFF TGTGCTAGTGGTTTGTCGGGACTAGCGGGACTGAATGAGCAGTTCTTC
TRBJ1-1 TRBD1 . TRBV3-1/TRBV3-2 CASSRSTTGTGNTEAFF TGTGCCAGCAGCCGATCGACAACCGGGACAGGGAACACTGAAGCTTTCTTT
TRBJ1-1 . . TRBV10-2 CASSEGRVGTEAFF TGCGCCAGCAGTGAGGGCAGGGTGGGCACTGAAGCTTTCTTT
TRBJ2-2 . . TRBV19 CASSIPANTGELFF TGTGCCAGTAGTATACCAGCGAACACCGGGGAGCTGTTTTTT
TRBJ1-4 TRBD1 once TRBV14 CASSQRDRGDFVSEKLFF TGTGCCAGCAGCCAGCGGGACAGGGGAGATTTTGTTTCTGAAAAACTGTTTTTT
TRBJ2-1 . . TRBV10-3 CAISEPVITEDNEQFF TGTGCCATCAGTGAGCCGGTTATAACAGAAGACAATGAGCAGTTCTTC
TRBJ1-4 . . TRBV5-4 CASSFYSEGEKLFF TGTGCCAGCAGCTTCTACAGCGAGGGTGAAAAACTGTTTTTT
TRBJ2-1 . once TRBV20-1 CSATRSNEQFF TGCAGTGCTACCCGGAGCAATGAGCAGTTCTTC
TRBJ1-1 . few TRBV11-3 CASSEGAEAFF TGTGCCAGCAGCGAGGGGGCTGAAGCTTTCTTT
TRBJ1-2 TRBD1 . TRBV5-6 CASSFRDRMPSRDGYTF TGTGCCAGCAGCTTCCGGGACAGGATGCCCTCGAGAGATGGCTACACCTTC
TRBJ1-5 . . TRBV7-2 CASSQGASNQPQHF TGTGCCAGCAGCCAAGGGGCTAGCAATCAGCCCCAGCATTTT
TRBJ2-7 . . TRBV19 CASSIDSYEQYF TGTGCCAGTAGTATCGATAGCTACGAGCAGTACTTC
TRBJ2-3 . once TRBV27 CASSRGLIDTQYF TGTGCCAGCAGCAGGGGCCTTATTGATACGCAGTATTTT
TRBJ1-5 TRBD1 . TRBV18 CASSRGQNQPQHF TGTGCCAGCTCACGGGGACAGAATCAGCCCCAGCATTTT
TRBJ2-2 TRBD1 . TRBV4-1 CASSQELGGGTGELFF TGCGCCAGCAGCCAAGAGTTAGGGGGCGGCACCGGGGAGCTGTTTTTT
TRBJ2-7 . . TRBV11-2 CASSREYEQYF TGTGCCAGCAGCAGAGAGTACGAGCAGTACTTC
TRBJ2-5 . . TRBV30 CAWSSGLQETQYF TGTGCCTGGAGTTCGGGTTTGCAAGAGACCCAGTACTTC
TRBJ2-7 TRBD1 . TRBV7-2 CASSLGTGWYEQYF TGTGCCAGCAGCTTAGGGACAGGGTGGTACGAGCAGTACTTC
TRBJ2-7 TRBD2 . TRBV4-2 CASTLEASGSYEQYF TGTGCCAGCACCCTAGAGGCGAGCGGGAGCTACGAGCAGTACTTC
TRBJ2-2 . . TRBV28 CASRLTGSGELFF TGTGCCAGCCGACTAACAGGGTCCGGGGAGCTGTTTTTT
TRBJ1-2 . . TRBV4-1 CASSQRLVLARENYGYTF TGCGCCAGCAGCCAACGGTTGGTTTTAGCCAGGGAAAACTATGGCTACACCTTC
TRBJ2-2 . . TRBV18 CASSPPKIDKPANTGELFF TGTGCCAGCTCACCACCGAAAATTGACAAGCCCGCGAACACCGGGGAGCTGTTTTTT
TRBJ2-3 . . TRBV7-9 CASSASGSDTQYF TGTGCCAGCAGCGCATCAGGGTCAGATACGCAGTATTTT
TRBJ1-2 TRBD1 . TRBV19 CASSRLQTGGGSGYTF TGTGCCAGTAGCCGGCTCCAGACAGGGGGCGGGTCGGGCTACACCTTC
TRBJ2-7 TRBD1 . TRBV5-1 CASSLALGQGYEQYF TGCGCCAGCAGCTTGGCCTTGGGACAGGGTTACGAGCAGTACTTC
TRBJ2-2 TRBD1 . TRBV5-4 CASRSATGGDTGELFF TGTGCCAGCAGGTCCGCGACAGGGGGCGACACCGGGGAGCTGTTTTTT
TRBJ2-1 TRBD2 . TRBV14 CASSWGREGFGEQFF TGTGCCAGCAGCTGGGGGCGGGAGGGTTTCGGTGAGCAGTTCTTC
TRBJ1-4 . once TRBV29-1 CSVPTQYNEKLFF TGCAGCGTGCCGACACAGTATAATGAAAAACTGTTTTTT
TRBJ1-2 TRBD1 many TRBV5-1 CASSAGQEIGGYTF TGCGCCAGCAGCGCAGGACAGGAGATTGGAGGCTACACCTTC
TRBJ2-1 TRBD1 . TRBV29-1 CSRTGRNNEQFF TGCAGCCGGACAGGGAGGAACAATGAGCAGTTCTTC
TRBJ1-2 TRBD1 . TRBV7-9 CASSRGDRGLDYGYTF TGTGCCAGCAGCCGAGGGGACAGGGGGCTTGACTATGGCTACACCTTC
TRBJ2-7 TRBD2 . TRBV7-9 CASSLERGGTYEQYF TGTGCCAGCAGCTTAGAGCGCGGGGGAACCTACGAGCAGTACTTC
TRBJ1-1 . . TRBV27 CASRGVTAATIKAFF TGTGCCAGCAGGGGAGTGACGGCGGCGACGATTAAAGCTTTCTTT
TRBJ1-4 . . TRBV5-1 CASTLGGAPNEKLFF TGCGCCAGCACCCTCGGGGGGGCGCCTAATGAAAAACTGTTTTTT
TRBJ2-7 TRBD1 . TRBV5-1 CASSVAGTGGLSYEQYF TGCGCCAGCAGCGTCGCCGGGACAGGGGGCCTTTCCTACGAGCAGTACTTC
TRBJ2-3 TRBD2 . TRBV9 CASSVGLAGGSSTDTQYF TGTGCCAGCAGCGTAGGACTAGCGGGAGGTTCTAGCACAGATACGCAGTATTTT
TRBJ1-1 . . TRBV29-1 CSVEDAGGTEAFF TGCAGCGTTGAAGATGCGGGAGGTACTGAAGCTTTCTTT
TRBJ2-3 TRBD1 . TRBV5-5 CASSLRDRVTDTQYF TGTGCCAGCAGCTTGCGAGACAGGGTCACAGATACGCAGTATTTT
TRBJ2-7 TRBD1 . TRBV2 CASSATGSYEQYF TGTGCCAGCAGCGCGACAGGGTCCTACGAGCAGTACTTC
TRBJ1-1 . . TRBV5-1 CASKPGGMMNTEAFF TGCGCCAGCAAGCCGGGGGGCATGATGAACACTGAAGCTTTCTTT